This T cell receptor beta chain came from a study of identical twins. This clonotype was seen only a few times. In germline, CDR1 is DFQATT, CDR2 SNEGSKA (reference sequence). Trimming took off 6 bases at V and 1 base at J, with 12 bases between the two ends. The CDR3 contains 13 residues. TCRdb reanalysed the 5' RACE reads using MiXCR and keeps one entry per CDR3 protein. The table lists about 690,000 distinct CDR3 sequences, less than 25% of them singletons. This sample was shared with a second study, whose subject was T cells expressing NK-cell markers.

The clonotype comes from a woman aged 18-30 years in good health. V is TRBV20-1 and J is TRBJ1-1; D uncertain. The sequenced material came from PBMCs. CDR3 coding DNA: TGCAGTGCCCATACGGGAGGGAACACTGAAGCTTTCTTT. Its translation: CSAHTGGNTEAFF.